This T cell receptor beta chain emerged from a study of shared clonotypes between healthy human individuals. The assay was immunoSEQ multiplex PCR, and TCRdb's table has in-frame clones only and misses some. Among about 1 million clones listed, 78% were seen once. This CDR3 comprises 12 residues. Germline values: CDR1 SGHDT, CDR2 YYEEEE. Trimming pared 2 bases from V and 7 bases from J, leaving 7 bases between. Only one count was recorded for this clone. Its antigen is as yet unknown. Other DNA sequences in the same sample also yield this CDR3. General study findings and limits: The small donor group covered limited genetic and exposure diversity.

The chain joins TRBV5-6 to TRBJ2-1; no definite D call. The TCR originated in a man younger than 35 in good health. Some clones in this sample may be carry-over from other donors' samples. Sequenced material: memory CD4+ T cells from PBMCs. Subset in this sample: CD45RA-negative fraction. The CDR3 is CASSLEGNEQFF. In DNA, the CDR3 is TGTGCCAGCAGCTTAGAAGGGAATGAGCAGTTCTTC.